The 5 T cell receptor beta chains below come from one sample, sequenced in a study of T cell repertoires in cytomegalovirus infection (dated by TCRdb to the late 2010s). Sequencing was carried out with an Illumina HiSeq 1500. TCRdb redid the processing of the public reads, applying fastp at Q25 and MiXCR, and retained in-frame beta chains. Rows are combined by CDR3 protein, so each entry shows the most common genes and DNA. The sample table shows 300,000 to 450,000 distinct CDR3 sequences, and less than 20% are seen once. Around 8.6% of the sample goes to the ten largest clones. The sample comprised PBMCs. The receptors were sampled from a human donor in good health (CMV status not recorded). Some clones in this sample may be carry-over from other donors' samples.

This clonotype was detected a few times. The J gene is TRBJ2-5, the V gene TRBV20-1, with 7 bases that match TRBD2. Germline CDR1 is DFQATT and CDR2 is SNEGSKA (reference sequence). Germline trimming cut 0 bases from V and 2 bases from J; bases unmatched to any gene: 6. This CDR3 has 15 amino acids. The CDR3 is CSARDPAGNQETQYF. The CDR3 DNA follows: TGCAGTGCTAGAGATCCAGCGGGGAATCAAGAGACCCAGTACTTC.

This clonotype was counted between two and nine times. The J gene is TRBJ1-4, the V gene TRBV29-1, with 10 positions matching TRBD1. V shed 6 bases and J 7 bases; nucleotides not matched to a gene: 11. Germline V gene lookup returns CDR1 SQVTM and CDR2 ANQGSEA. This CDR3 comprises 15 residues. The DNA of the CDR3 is TGCAGCGTCGGAGGAACCGGGACAGGGGTTGAAAAACTGTTTTTT. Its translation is CSVGGTGTGVEKLFF.

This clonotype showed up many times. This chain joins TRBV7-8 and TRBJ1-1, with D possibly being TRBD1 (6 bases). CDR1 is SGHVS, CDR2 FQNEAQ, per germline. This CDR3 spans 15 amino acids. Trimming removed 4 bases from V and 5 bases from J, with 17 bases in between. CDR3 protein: CASSSRGLLDTEAFF. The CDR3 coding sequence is TGTGCCAGCAGCTCGAGGGGGTTATTGGATACTGAAGCTTTCTTT.

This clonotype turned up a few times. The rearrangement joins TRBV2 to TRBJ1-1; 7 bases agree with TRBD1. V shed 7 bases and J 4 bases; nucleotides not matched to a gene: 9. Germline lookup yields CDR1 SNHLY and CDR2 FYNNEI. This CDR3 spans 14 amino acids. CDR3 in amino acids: CASNRQGGSTEAFF. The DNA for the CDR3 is TGTGCCAGCAATCGACAGGGCGGTAGCACTGAAGCTTTCTTT. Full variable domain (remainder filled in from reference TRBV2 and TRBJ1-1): EPEVTQTPSHQVTQMGQEVILRCVPISNHLYFYWYRQILGQKVEFLVSFYNNEISEKSEIFDDQFSVERPDGSNFTLKIRSTKLEDSAMYFCASNRQGGSTEAFFGQGTRLTVV.

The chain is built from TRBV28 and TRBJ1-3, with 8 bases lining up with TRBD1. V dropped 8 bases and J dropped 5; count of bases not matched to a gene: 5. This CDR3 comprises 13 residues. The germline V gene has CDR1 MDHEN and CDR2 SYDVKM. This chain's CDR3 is CASSGQGRNTIYF. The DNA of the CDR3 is TGTGCCAGCTCCGGACAGGGTAGAAACACCATATATTTT.